This entry concerns a single TCR beta chain. Antigen: not known. The data stem from a study of tumor-infiltrating lymphocytes in localized non-small cell lung cancer. For the study at large: Several tumor histologies, both smoking statuses, and some post-neoadjuvant chemotherapy samples were included. Whole-study results and caveats: Available tissue quantity limited TCR sequencing to a patient subset. Recurrence-free survival showed no association with tumor T-cell fraction.

Here immunoSEQ multiplex PCR was the method, and the copy in TCRdb shows in-frame clones only, minus some. The sample lists roughly 24,000 clones; approximately 64% were seen once. This CDR3 is built from 15 residues. Trimming took 3 bases from V and 3 from J; bases not matched to a gene: 6. CDR1 is MDHEN, CDR2 SYDVKM, per germline. The receptor was derived from a human donor with non-small cell lung cancer. The sequenced sample consisted of lung tumor tissue. The genes are TRBV28 and TRBJ2-7; 9 bases map to TRBD2. CDR3 region: CASSLEGLAFYEQYF. Written as DNA, the CDR3 is TGTGCCAGCAGTTTGGAGGGACTAGCCTTCTACGAGCAGTACTTC.